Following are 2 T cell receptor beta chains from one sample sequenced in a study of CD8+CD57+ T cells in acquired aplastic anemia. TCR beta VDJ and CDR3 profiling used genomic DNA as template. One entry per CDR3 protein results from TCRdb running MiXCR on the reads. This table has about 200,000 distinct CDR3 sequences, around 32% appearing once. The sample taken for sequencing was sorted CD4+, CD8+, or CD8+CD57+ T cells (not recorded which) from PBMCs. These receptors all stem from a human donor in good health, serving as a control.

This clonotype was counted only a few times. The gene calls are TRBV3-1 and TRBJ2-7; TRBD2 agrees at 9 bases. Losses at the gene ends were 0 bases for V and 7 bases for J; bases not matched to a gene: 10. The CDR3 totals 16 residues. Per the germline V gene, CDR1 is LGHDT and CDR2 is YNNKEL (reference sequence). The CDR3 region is CASSQDAGGPFGEQYF. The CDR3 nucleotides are TGTGCCAGCAGCCAAGATGCGGGAGGGCCCTTCGGGGAGCAGTACTTC.

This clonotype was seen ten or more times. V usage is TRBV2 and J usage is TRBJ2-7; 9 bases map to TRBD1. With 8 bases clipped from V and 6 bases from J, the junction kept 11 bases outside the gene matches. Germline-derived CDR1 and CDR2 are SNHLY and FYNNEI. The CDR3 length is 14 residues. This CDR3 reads CASGGGTGLVEQYF. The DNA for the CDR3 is TGTGCCAGCGGGGGCGGGACAGGGTTGGTCGAGCAGTACTTC.